This T cell receptor beta chain was retrieved from a study of T cell responses to AZD1222 COVID-19 vaccine. Findings and caveats of the study: Repertoires in all cases were sampled only once the peak T cell response had passed. The number of AZD1222 recipients seropositive at baseline was only five or six. White British ancestry dominated among donors, who included more females, and clonal diversity was possibly underestimated. As reported, nearly half of all spike-specific TCRs target variant regions that are unmutated.

Clones were read by immunoSEQ multiplex PCR, and TCRdb kept only the in-frame ones, dropping some. The data show more than 90,000 clones, 90% seen once. As to this clone: As yet, its antigen is unknown.

This CDR3 is built from 15 residues. Germline assignment: CDR1 SGHRS and CDR2 YFSETQ. Deletions cut 0 bases from V and 3 bases from J, with 12 bases between. This chain links TRBV5-1 with TRBJ1-1, with a weak D call TRBD1 (5 bases). The sequence was obtained from an adult in good health. The sample in question was peripheral blood, obtained on day 0 of AZD1222 vaccination. In DNA form, the CDR3 reads TGCGCCAGCAGCTTGGCCGAGGGGACCCACACTGAAGCTTTCTTT. This gives the protein CASSLAEGTHTEAFF.